This T cell receptor (beta chain) was identified during a study of cytomegalovirus exposure and HLA in healthy donors. Donors counted as nominally healthy when sampled, yet unrecorded immune exposures were likely. This CDR3 region has 16 residues. The germline V gene encodes CDR1 MNHEY and CDR2 SVGAGI. V lost 0 bases, J lost 2 bases, and 13 bases lay in between. Primers included in the PCR were 60 Vbeta and 13 Jbeta primers. The authors' processing: Later analysis identified tens of millions of unique TCR beta chains, 10 million to 12 million shared. Clones were read by immunoSEQ multiplex PCR, and TCRdb kept only the in-frame ones, dropping some. That table is the source of V, J and clone size, and D and trimming were worked out from the DNA. The sample has under 150,000 clones, 80% to 85% seen once. This clone was counted a single time. Its antigen is undetermined. Broader study findings: As was reported, the HLA-A and HLA-B alleles of most subjects were accurately predicted from TCR beta sequences.

The V and J genes are TRBV6-5 and TRBJ1-2; D is unresolved. The sequence came from a male donor in good health and CMV-seropositive. The sample taken for sequencing was PBMCs. In DNA, the CDR3 is TGTGCCAGCAGTTACTCTCAGGAAGAGCCGAACTATGGCTACACCTTC. As protein: CASSYSQEEPNYGYTF.